This T cell receptor (beta chain) derives from a study of OX40 agonist ivuxolimab in advanced cancers. Across the whole study: Patients took ivuxolimab, an agonistic anti-OX40 (CD134) antibody.

General study results and limits: The authors also found low normalized T-cell clonal expansion in some nonresponders.

This CDR3 has 12 amino acids. Per the germline V gene, CDR1 is MNHEY and CDR2 is SMNVEV (reference sequence). V was clipped by 3 bases and J by 0 bases, with 0 bases between them. Only in-frame clones appear in the TCRdb table, and some are missing; sequencing was by immunoSEQ multiplex PCR. The sample includes around 56,000 clones, roughly 88% of them seen just once. About this clone itself: The antigen is unknown.

The origin of this receptor is an adult with an advanced solid tumor such as melanoma, head and neck, liver or kidney cancer. Sample: CD4+ or CD8+ T cells sorted from blood, taken in a trial of the OX40 agonist ivuxolimab. The chain combines TRBV27 with TRBJ2-1; D gene ambiguous. The CDR3 nucleotides read TGTGCCAGCAGTTTCTCCTACAATGAGCAGTTCTTC. Protein: CASSFSYNEQFF.